The next 21 T cell receptor beta chains were all read from a single sample in a study of blood T cells in healthy people across ages. A J-beta primer mix and a sample-barcoded 5' primer were used in a second PCR of roughly 7 to 12 cycles. TCRdb recomputed calls from the 5' RACE reads with MiXCR, one row per CDR3 protein. The sample consists of about 800,000 distinct CDR3 sequences, more than 20% of them appearing once. The same sample was also used in a study of T cells of mothers and their children.

The specimen was blood. The receptors derive from a boy younger than 18 in good health.

The chain carries TRBV24-1 and TRBJ2-3, with 11 bases lining up with TRBD2. J lost 2 bases, V lost 3 bases, and 3 bases had no gene match. The CDR3 runs to 16 residues. Germline values: CDR1 KGHDR, CDR2 SFDVKD. The CDR3 bases are TGTGCCACCAGTGATCGACTAGCGGGGCACACAGATACGCAGTATTTT. Translating it yields CATSDRLAGHTDTQYF.

J is TRBJ2-5 and V is TRBV2, with D perhaps given as TRBD1 or TRBD2 (5 bases each). The CDR3 is made up of 13 amino acids. The germline CDR1 and CDR2 sequences are SNHLY and FYNNEI. Deletions cut 6 bases from V and 4 bases from J, with 12 bases between. CDR3 sequence: CASSQGVAETQYF. In DNA form, the CDR3 reads TGTGCCAGCAGCCAGGGAGTAGCAGAGACCCAGTACTTC.

The rearrangement joins TRBV12-3 or TRBV12-4 to TRBJ2-1, with D perhaps TRBD1 or TRBD2 (5 bases each). V shed 6 bases and J shed 5 bases, with 14 bases lying between them. The CDR3 length is 14 residues. The CDR3 DNA reads TGTGCCAGCAGCTCTCCGGGACCAAACAATGAGCAGTTCTTC. This codes for CASSSPGPNNEQFF.

This clonotype was observed a handful of times. The V call is TRBV29-1, the J call TRBJ2-3; no firm D call. The CDR3 runs 10 residues. The germline V and J ends were trimmed by 7 bases and 6 bases, with 8 bases remaining between them. CDR1 is SQVTM, CDR2 ANQGSEA, per germline. The CDR3 protein is CSARLDTQYF. The CDR3 DNA follows: TGCAGCGCCCGATTGGATACGCAGTATTTT.

The rearrangement links TRBV10-2 to TRBJ1-1; D unclear. The CDR3 runs to 12 residues. CDR1 is WSHSY, CDR2 SAAADI, per germline. V lost 4 bases and J lost 5, with 8 bases in between. The CDR3 nucleotides read TGCGCCAGCAGTGGGACGGTGACTGAAGCTTTCTTT. Its translation: CASSGTVTEAFF.

The CDR3 is CSAGLADVTDTQYF. For the CDR3, the DNA is TGCAGTGCTGGACTAGCGGACGTCACAGATACGCAGTATTTT. This chain connects TRBV20-1 to TRBJ2-3; 10 bases are shared with TRBD2. The ends lost 5 bases at V and 2 bases at J; junction bases unmatched: 4. This CDR3 has 14 amino acids. Germline CDR1 reads DFQATT; CDR2 reads SNEGSKA (reference sequence).

The chain combines TRBV10-3 with TRBJ2-7; tentatively, D is TRBD2 (5 bases). The ends were cut back, 4 bases at V and 3 bases at J, with 13 bases in the middle. Germline V gene data show CDR1 as ENHRY and CDR2 as SYGVKD. The CDR3 runs 14 residues. The CDR3, as DNA: TGTGCCATCAGTGGGAGGAGCGGAAACTACGAGCAGTACTTC. Translation: CAISGRSGNYEQYF.

The J gene is TRBJ2-5, the V gene TRBV29-1; TRBD2 aligns across 9 bases. The J call may be mistaken, given a closer DNA end match to TRBJ2-1. The CDR3 loop spans 13 amino acids. The germline V gene has CDR1 SQVTM and CDR2 ANQGSEA. Written as DNA, the CDR3 is TGCAGCGTTGAAGGCGGAGCGGGAGGAGAGCAGTTCTTC. Encoded protein: CSVEGGAGGEQFF.

The chain joins TRBV7-9 to TRBJ2-7, with a weak D call TRBD1 (6 bases). Germline lookup yields CDR1 SEHNR and CDR2 FQNEAQ (reference sequence). V lost 5 bases and J 1 base, leaving 18 bases between the germline ends. The CDR3 contains 16 residues. The CDR3 sequence is CASSARTVFTSYEQYF. CDR3 DNA sequence: TGTGCCAGCAGCGCCAGGACAGTCTTCACATCCTACGAGCAGTACTTC.

The chain is built from TRBV5-1 and TRBJ1-1; 8 nucleotides line up with TRBD1. Germline V gene sequence: CDR1 SGHRS, CDR2 YFSETQ. There are 13 residues in the CDR3. The J segment lost 7 bases and the V segment lost 4 bases, leaving 6 bases of the junction unmatched. CDR3 region: CASSRGQAHEAFF. CDR3 sequence (DNA): TGCGCCAGCAGCCGGGGACAGGCCCATGAAGCTTTCTTT. The full variable domain, with the rest looked up from reference TRBV5-1 and TRBJ1-1, is KAGVTQTPRYLIKTRGQQVTLSCSPISGHRSVSWYQQTPGQGLQFLFEYFSETQRNKGNFPGRFSGRQFSNSRSEMNVSTLELGDSALYLCASSRGQAHEAFFGQGTRLTVV.

The chain has TRBV2 and TRBJ2-3; D is ambiguous. The germline V and J ends were trimmed by 4 bases and 0 bases, with 11 bases remaining between them. CDR1 SNHLY and CDR2 FYNNEI come from the germline V gene. The CDR3 length is 15 residues. The CDR3 bases are TGTGCCAGCAGTGCATGGACGGTTAGCACAGATACGCAGTATTTT. Amino acid sequence: CASSAWTVSTDTQYF.

Points on this clonotype: The junction does not match germline at one end; this may be a read error. For the CDR3, the DNA is TGCGCCAGCAACCTGGACAGGGTAGGCGGGGAGACCCAGTACTTC. Residues: CASNLDRVGGETQYF. The chain couples TRBV6-2 or TRBV6-3 to TRBJ2-5, with 8 nucleotides matching TRBD1. This CDR3 has 15 residues. Per the germline V gene, CDR1 is MNHEY and CDR2 is SVGEGT.

The J gene is TRBJ2-7, the V gene TRBV6-6; D not resolved. Germline V lookup: CDR1 MNHNY, CDR2 SVGAGI (reference sequence). The CDR3 covers 12 residues. V was shortened by 6 bases and J by 11 bases, with 17 bases between the two germline ends. The CDR3 nucleotides are TGTGCCAGCAGCCCCTCCGGCGCCTTAGAGTACTTC. Amino acid sequence: CASSPSGALEYF.

The V and J genes are TRBV27 and TRBJ2-7; 8 positions agree with TRBD1. The length of the CDR3 is 16 residues. Germline lookup yields CDR1 MNHEY and CDR2 SMNVEV (reference sequence). Germline trimming cut 2 bases from V and 2 bases from J; bases unmatched to any gene: 8. CDR3 loop: CASSLMVAGGAYEQYF. The CDR3 DNA reads as TGTGCCAGCAGTTTAATGGTCGCAGGGGGCGCCTACGAGCAGTACTTC.

This chain uses TRBV7-2 with TRBJ2-5; 13 nucleotides match TRBD2. Judging by the DNA end, TRBJ2-1 fits better; the J call may be wrong. The CDR3 runs 17 residues. The germline V gene encodes CDR1 SGHTA and CDR2 FQGNSA. The CDR3 DNA is TGTGCCAGCAGCTGGGCTCCCAGGACTAGCGGGAGCGGTGAGCAGTTCTTC. Its protein is CASSWAPRTSGSGEQFF.

This clonotype turned up a few times. The chain joins TRBV6-2 or TRBV6-3 to TRBJ2-5, with TRBD1 as a possible D gene (6 bases). With 4 bases removed from V and 4 bases from J, the gap between germline ends came to 16 bases. The CDR3 is made up of 15 amino acids. Germline V lookup: CDR1 MNHEY, CDR2 SVGEGT. The CDR3 loop reads CASSLRQGIGETQYF. DNA of the CDR3: TGTGCCAGCAGTTTAAGGCAGGGGATTGGAGAGACCCAGTACTTC.

The chain combines TRBV28 with TRBJ2-7, with 7 bases that match TRBD1. Trimming cost V 4 bases and J 2 bases; bases outside gene matches: 14. The CDR3 loop spans 17 amino acids. The germline CDR1 and CDR2 sequences are MDHEN and SYDVKM. DNA for the CDR3: TGTGCCAGCAGTTCCATGTCCCCGGGACAGTATACCTACGAGCAGTACTTC. The encoded protein is CASSSMSPGQYTYEQYF.

The chain links TRBV29-1 to TRBJ2-2, with D possibly being TRBD1 (6 bases). Trimming took off 3 bases at V and 3 bases at J, with 14 bases between the two ends. The germline CDR1 and CDR2 sequences are SQVTM and ANQGSEA. This CDR3 contains 15 residues. CDR3 bases: TGCAGCGTTGACAAAGGGGGAAGACACACCGGGGAGCTGTTTTTT. It yields the protein CSVDKGGRHTGELFF.

This clonotype was counted a few times. The CDR3 DNA is TGCAGTGCTAGAGATCGGGCTAGCTTTACCTACGAGCAGTACTTC. This encodes CSARDRASFTYEQYF. The chain uses TRBV20-1 and TRBJ2-7; D is possibly TRBD2 (5 bases). The germline V gene has CDR1 DFQATT and CDR2 SNEGSKA (reference sequence). This CDR3 comprises 15 residues. V shed 0 bases and J shed 2 bases, with 14 bases lying between them.

V gene TRBV24-1 combines with J gene TRBJ2-1, with a tentative D call TRBD2 (6 bases). CDR3 size: 12 residues. The germline V gene has CDR1 KGHDR and CDR2 SFDVKD. Trimming cost V 3 bases and J 12 bases, with 11 bases left between them. The CDR3: CATSDEGRTQFF. CDR3 nucleotide sequence: TGTGCCACCAGTGATGAGGGGAGGACGCAGTTCTTC.

V is TRBV6-2 or TRBV6-3 and J is TRBJ1-2; 7 bases line up with TRBD1. In germline, CDR1 is MNHEY, CDR2 SVGEGT. The CDR3 has 15 amino acids. Trimming took 11 bases from V and 3 from J; bases not matched to a gene: 15. The chain's CDR3 is CASDVGGDSYYGYTF. In DNA form, the CDR3 reads TGTGCCTCCGACGTTGGCGGGGACAGTTACTATGGCTACACCTTC.